The 19 T cell receptor beta chains given below trace back to one sample, sequenced in a study of cytomegalovirus exposure and HLA in healthy donors. Amplification used 60 Vbeta primers and 13 Jbeta primers. Method: immunoSEQ multiplex PCR; TCRdb's copy keeps in-frame clones and lacks some. The sample records some 250,000 clones, about 80% being singletons. The sequenced sample consisted of PBMCs. These receptors were taken from a middle-aged woman in good health and CMV-seropositive.

This rearrangement joins TRBV29-1 to TRBJ1-2; TRBD1 might be the D (5 bases). V was trimmed by 0 bases and J by 2 bases, leaving 10 bases between them. This CDR3 has 14 amino acids. Germline CDR1 reads SQVTM; CDR2 reads ANQGSEA. The CDR3 DNA sequence: TGCAGCGTTGAAGAGGGGCCCTTCAACTATGGCTACACCTTC. Translating gives CSVEEGPFNYGYTF.

The J gene is TRBJ2-7, the V gene TRBV4-3; 13 nucleotides match TRBD2. CDR1 LGHNA and CDR2 YSLEER come from the germline V gene. The junction had 10 bases not matched to a gene; V was cut back by 3 bases and J by 5 bases. The CDR3 length is 17 residues. This chain's CDR3 is CASSHQTSGRIINEQYF. In DNA, the CDR3 is TGCGCCAGCAGCCACCAGACTAGCGGGAGGATAATCAACGAGCAGTACTTC.

In its sample, this clone was seen a few times. The chain joins TRBV11-2 to TRBJ2-7, with D maybe TRBD2 (6 bases). Germline V gene data show CDR1 as SGHAT and CDR2 as FQNNGV. The ends were cut back, 3 bases at V and 0 bases at J, with 15 bases in the middle. The CDR3 has 16 residues. CDR3 residues: CASSLGGGRVSYEQYF. The CDR3 DNA reads as TGTGCCAGCAGCTTGGGGGGAGGAAGGGTCTCCTACGAGCAGTACTTC.

The chain couples TRBV2 to TRBJ1-1; TRBD1 might be the D (5 bases). CDR3 length: 13 residues. Trimming stripped 5 bases from V and 4 bases from J, with 11 bases between. Germline CDR1 SNHLY, CDR2 FYNNEI. The DNA for the CDR3 is TGTGCCAGCAGTAGGGGCGGGGGCACTGAAGCTTTCTTT. Translation gives CASSRGGGTEAFF.

The chain links TRBV4-2 to TRBJ1-1; 11 nucleotides agree with TRBD1. Germline lookup yields CDR1 LGHNA and CDR2 YNFKEQ. Germline trimming cut 4 bases from V and 6 bases from J; bases unmatched to any gene: 7. The CDR3 consists of 15 residues. In nucleotides, the CDR3 is TGTGCCAGCAGCCCGGGGGACAGGGGGTATTCTGAAGCTTTCTTT. Residues: CASSPGDRGYSEAFF.

The V call is TRBV6-4, the J call TRBJ2-1; 8 positions agree with TRBD2. The CDR3 contains 16 residues. The germline V gene has CDR1 MRHNA and CDR2 SNTAGT. Losses at the gene ends were 0 bases for V and 6 bases for J; bases not matched to a gene: 7. For the CDR3, the DNA is TGTGCCAGCAGTGACTCGGGGACTAGTGGGTCCAATGAGCAGTTCTTC. Residues: CASSDSGTSGSNEQFF.

The CDR3 sequence: CASSLTGTDYGYTF. The CDR3 nucleotides read TGCGCCAGCAGCTTGACAGGCACCGACTATGGCTACACCTTC. The chain joins TRBV5-1 to TRBJ1-2, with D maybe TRBD1 (5 bases). The V gene's germline CDR1 is SGHRS and CDR2 YFSETQ. V lost 1 base and J 3 bases, leaving 10 bases between the germline ends. CDR3 length: 14 residues. Full variable domain (rest looked up from reference TRBV5-1 and TRBJ1-2): KAGVTQTPRYLIKTRGQQVTLSCSPISGHRSVSWYQQTPGQGLQFLFEYFSETQRNKGNFPGRFSGRQFSNSRSEMNVSTLELGDSALYLCASSLTGTDYGYTFGSGTRLTVV.

V usage is TRBV5-4 and J usage is TRBJ2-7, with TRBD2 identical over 9 bases. Germline-derived CDR1 and CDR2 are SGHNT and YYREEE (reference sequence). Trimming removed 0 bases from V and 2 bases from J; junction bases left unmatched: 9. The CDR3 extends over 17 amino acids. CDR3 region: CASSLVKASGATYEQYF. The CDR3 DNA is TGTGCCAGCAGCTTGGTTAAGGCTAGCGGGGCAACCTACGAGCAGTACTTC.

This chain uses TRBV10-3 with TRBJ1-2, with unresolved D. Germline CDR1 reads ENHRY; CDR2 reads SYGVKD. V lost 4 bases, J lost 2 bases, and 8 bases lay in between. The CDR3 has 13 residues. Here the CDR3 DNA reads TGTGCCATCAGTGCGAACAGCAACTATGGCTACACCTTC. This gives the protein CAISANSNYGYTF.

The chain is built from TRBV5-1 and TRBJ1-1, with D maybe TRBD1 (5 bases). Germline lookup yields CDR1 SGHRS and CDR2 YFSETQ. The CDR3 extends over 14 amino acids. Trimming left V 4 bases short and J 1 base short, with 11 bases between. The CDR3 nucleotides are TGCGCCAGCAGCGGGGCCCTGACGAACACTGAAGCTTTCTTT. It specifies CASSGALTNTEAFF.

The table lists this clone with a few counts. The chain employs TRBV29-1 and TRBJ1-2; TRBD1 matches at 7 bases. The trim removed 6 bases at V and 4 bases at J, leaving 5 bases unmatched. The CDR3 is 12 residues long. Germline CDR1 and CDR2: SQVTM and ANQGSEA. The CDR3 nucleotides read TGCAGCGTGGACCGACAGGGCTATGGCTACACCTTC. Translating it yields CSVDRQGYGYTF.

The V call is TRBV11-2, the J call TRBJ2-7; 8 positions agree with TRBD1. V lost 5 bases to trimming and J lost 3 bases; unmatched junction nucleotides: 15. The CDR3 spans 17 residues. The germline V gene encodes CDR1 SGHAT and CDR2 FQNNGV. The CDR3 sequence: CASSERARTGLNYEQYF. CDR3 coding DNA: TGTGCCAGCAGCGAGAGGGCTCGGACAGGGCTTAACTACGAGCAGTACTTC.

In this sample, this clone turned up a few times. The rearrangement uses TRBV19 and TRBJ2-1, with D tentatively TRBD2 (5 bases). CDR3 size: 14 residues. V was cut by 8 bases and J by 8 bases, with 19 bases left in between. CDR1 and CDR2 from the germline V gene are LNHDA and SQIVND (reference sequence). The CDR3: CASVGIHTGDEQFF. The CDR3 region has the DNA TGTGCCAGTGTAGGAATTCACACCGGGGATGAGCAGTTCTTC.

This clone is a singleton in its sample. V and J are TRBV19 and TRBJ1-4; 8 bases match TRBD1. Losses at the gene ends were 10 bases for V and 3 bases for J; bases not matched to a gene: 10. This CDR3 comprises 15 residues. CDR1 is LNHDA and CDR2 is SQIVND in the germline V gene (reference sequence). CDR3 loop: CATSTGAASNEKLFF. The DNA of the CDR3 is TGTGCCACATCGACAGGGGCCGCTTCTAATGAAAAACTGTTTTTT. The whole variable domain, filled in from reference TRBV19 and TRBJ1-4, reads DGGITQSPKYLFRKEGQNVTLSCEQNLNHDAMYWYRQDPGQGLRLIYYSQIVNDFQKGDIAEGYSVSREKKESFPLTVTSAQKNPTAFYLCATSTGAASNEKLFFGSGTQLSVL.

On this clone: The sample holds other DNA sequences that translate to the same CDR3. V usage is TRBV7-2 and J usage is TRBJ2-7; 9 nucleotides agree with TRBD2. This CDR3 is 12 amino acids long. Trimming took 1 base from V and 9 from J; bases not matched to a gene: 1. The germline CDR1 and CDR2 sequences are SGHTA and FQGNSA. Here the CDR3 reads CASSLGAGGQYF. The CDR3 DNA reads as TGTGCCAGCAGCTTAGGAGCGGGAGGGCAGTACTTC.

The chain has TRBV10-3 and TRBJ2-3; 10 bases are a match to TRBD2. Trimming removed 7 bases from V and 2 bases from J; junction bases left unmatched: 6. CDR1 is ENHRY, CDR2 SYGVKD, per germline. CDR3 length equals 15 residues. The CDR3 DNA is TGTGCCATCAAGCGGGAGGGGCTCTTCACAGATACGCAGTATTTT. The encoded protein is CAIKREGLFTDTQYF.

The V call is TRBV5-4, the J call TRBJ1-5, with unresolved D. V lost 0 bases to trimming and J lost 5 bases, with 9 bases between them. The CDR3 covers 14 residues. The germline V gene encodes CDR1 SGHNT and CDR2 YYREEE (reference sequence). CDR3 sequence reads: CASSLAGDHQPQHF. CDR3 DNA sequence: TGTGCCAGCAGCTTGGCCGGGGATCATCAGCCCCAGCATTTT.

V is TRBV13 and J is TRBJ2-3; 8 bases line up with TRBD2. The CDR3 totals 19 residues. Trimming at V came to 1 base and at J to 1 base, leaving 13 bases not matched to a gene. Germline lookup yields CDR1 PRHDT and CDR2 FYEKMQ (reference sequence). The CDR3 DNA reads TGTGCCAGCAGCTTAGACGCGGGGGGCGGGGGGTTCCGCACAGATACGCAGTATTTT. It encodes CASSLDAGGGGFRTDTQYF.

This rearrangement joins TRBV6-5 to TRBJ2-2; D not resolved. The CDR3 is 14 residues long. Germline-derived CDR1 and CDR2 are MNHEY and SVGAGI. Trimming shortened V by 2 bases and J by 3 bases, and 7 bases separated the two germline ends. The CDR3 DNA follows: TGTGCCAGCAGTTACAGGAGATACACCGGGGAGCTGTTTTTT. Translated: CASSYRRYTGELFF.